The 20 T cell receptor beta chains listed next were all sequenced from one sample in a study of OX40 agonist ivuxolimab in advanced cancers. Library preparation used the immunoSEQ multiplex PCR assay. TCRdb holds this immuneACCESS table with in-frame rearrangements only. Some clones are missing; in checked studies, unresolved V genes explain under half, and the rest has no known cause. This sample gives tens of thousands of clones in total; about 83% of them show up just once. Around 0.7% of the sample is held by the ten biggest clonotypes. The starting material was CD4+ or CD8+ T cells sorted from blood, obtained in a trial of the OX40 agonist ivuxolimab. Every receptor here comes from an adult with an advanced solid tumor such as melanoma, head and neck, liver or kidney cancer.

The rearrangement links TRBV4-1 to TRBJ2-1, with D perhaps TRBD2 (6 bases). This CDR3 comprises 15 residues. Per the germline V gene, CDR1 is MGHRA and CDR2 is YSYEKL. V shed 4 bases and J shed 0 bases, with 10 bases lying between them. The CDR3 loop reads CASSPAGFSYNEQFF. As DNA, the CDR3 is TGCGCCAGCAGCCCGGCGGGATTCTCCTACAATGAGCAGTTCTTC.

V and J are TRBV9 and TRBJ1-1; 7 positions match TRBD1. The germline V gene encodes CDR1 SGDLS and CDR2 YYNGEE. The CDR3 runs to 15 residues. J lost 6 bases, V lost 4 bases, and 12 bases had no gene match. Here the CDR3 reads CASSLEPGGHSEAFF. The CDR3 coding sequence is TGTGCCAGCAGCTTAGAACCAGGGGGACACTCTGAAGCTTTCTTT.

This clone was recorded once. This sequence joins TRBV19 and TRBJ1-3, with D possibly matching TRBD1 (6 bases). With 5 bases removed from V and 0 bases from J, the gap between germline ends came to 20 bases. CDR1 LNHDA and CDR2 SQIVND come from the germline V gene (reference sequence). This CDR3 is 18 amino acids long. CDR3 region: CASSPKPGHSSSGNTIYF. CDR3 bases: TGTGCCAGTAGTCCGAAGCCGGGACACTCAAGCTCTGGAAACACCATATATTTT.

This chain links TRBV6-1 with TRBJ2-4; a weak D match, TRBD2 (6 bases). The CDR3 extends over 16 amino acids. Germline lookup yields CDR1 MNHNS and CDR2 SASEGT. Trimming took off 1 base at V and 8 bases at J, with 18 bases between the two ends. This chain's CDR3 is CASSEGNWGVRDIQYF. For the CDR3, the DNA is TGTGCCAGCAGTGAAGGGAACTGGGGGGTACGAGACATTCAGTACTTC.

The rearrangement links TRBV29-1 to TRBJ2-2; the match to TRBD2 covers 12 bases. The CDR3 loop spans 17 amino acids. V was clipped by 7 bases and J by 0 bases; unmatched bases: 9. CDR1 SQVTM and CDR2 ANQGSEA come from the germline V gene. The DNA of the CDR3 is TGCAGCGCCCAAGGTCCTAGCGGGGGGGCGAACACCGGGGAGCTGTTTTTT. This codes for CSAQGPSGGANTGELFF.

The table lists this clone with a count of one. This chain connects TRBV9 to TRBJ1-4; possibly TRBD1 for D (6 bases). The CDR3 has 14 residues. Germline CDR1 reads SGDLS; CDR2 reads YYNGEE. V dropped 4 bases and J dropped 8 bases, with 15 bases sitting between them. The CDR3 DNA is TGTGCCAGCAGCCCTACAGGGCCTAGAGAAAAACTGTTTTTT. It is translated as CASSPTGPREKLFF.

This clone appeared a few times. The gene calls are TRBV6-5 and TRBJ1-5; D unclear. CDR1 and CDR2 (germline): MNHEY, SVGAGI. The V gene lost 5 bases and the J gene lost 2 bases, with 10 bases spanning the gap. The CDR3 sequence is 14 residues long. The CDR3: CASSTGRGNQPQHF. Here the CDR3 DNA reads TGTGCCAGCAGTACCGGGAGGGGCAATCAGCCCCAGCATTTT.

This chain joins TRBV12-2 and TRBJ1-5. TRBV12-2 is labeled a pseudogene. The CDR3 runs to 16 residues. CDR3 amino acids: CASPPPGPPGYQPQHF. CDR3 DNA sequence: TGTGCAAGTCCCCCCCCCGGCCCTCCGGGGTATCAGCCCCAGCATTTT.

The rearrangement joins TRBV19 to TRBJ1-5; D remains unclear. The CDR3 extends over 14 amino acids. Per the germline V gene, CDR1 is LNHDA and CDR2 is SQIVND (reference sequence). The V and J ends lost 3 bases and 9 bases respectively, with 15 bases between them. Written as DNA, the CDR3 is TGTGCCAGTAGTATCGGGCCCCCAAGGGCGCCCCAGCATTTT. Translating gives CASSIGPPRAPQHF.

In the case of this clone: This sample includes further DNA sequences coding for the same CDR3. The V and J genes are TRBV29-1 and TRBJ2-1, with D perhaps matching TRBD1 (6 bases). The V and J ends lost 7 bases and 0 bases respectively, with 13 bases between them. Germline V gives CDR1 SQVTM, CDR2 ANQGSEA. This CDR3 contains 14 residues. CDR3 bases: TGCAGCGCGGTACAGGGTAGCTCCTACAATGAGCAGTTCTTC. This gives the protein CSAVQGSSYNEQFF.

For the CDR3, the DNA is TGTGCCAGCAGCTTGTGGCAGATTCGGGGTCAGCCCCAGCATTTT. Protein sequence: CASSLWQIRGQPQHF. The V gene is TRBV5-6, the J gene TRBJ1-5, with no clear D. Deletions cut 1 base from V and 6 bases from J, with 14 bases between. Germline values: CDR1 SGHDT, CDR2 YYEEEE. CDR3 size: 15 residues.

The J gene is TRBJ1-1, the V gene TRBV4-1; TRBD1 matches 7 bases. Per the germline V gene, CDR1 is MGHRA and CDR2 is YSYEKL. Trimming cost V 2 bases and J 3 bases; bases outside gene matches: 6. The CDR3 totals 15 residues. CDR3 in DNA: TGCGCCAGCAGCCAACCGACAGGGAGGCACACTGAAGCTTTCTTT. It encodes CASSQPTGRHTEAFF.

The chain is built from TRBV14 and TRBJ1-1; maybe TRBD1 (5 bases). The V end was cut by 1 base, the J end by 4 bases, with 10 bases between. Germline V gene sequence: CDR1 SGHDN, CDR2 FVKESK. The CDR3 runs to 14 residues. CDR3 sequence (DNA): TGTGCCAGCAGCCAAGCGGGTGGGGGCACTGAAGCTTTCTTT. Its translation: CASSQAGGGTEAFF.

V gene TRBV20-1 combines with J gene TRBJ1-2; D is uncertain. Germline V gene lookup returns CDR1 DFQATT and CDR2 SNEGSKA (reference sequence). Trimming cost V 5 bases and J 3 bases, with 7 bases left between them. The length of the CDR3 is 11 residues. The CDR3 loop is CSALRDYGYTF. CDR3 nucleotides: TGCAGTGCTTTGAGGGACTATGGCTACACCTTC.

The chain has TRBV19 and TRBJ2-7; D possibly corresponds to TRBD1 (6 bases). Per the germline V gene, CDR1 is LNHDA and CDR2 is SQIVND (reference sequence). V shed 5 bases and J shed 2 bases, with 10 bases lying between them. There are 13 residues in the CDR3. The CDR3 region is CASSVQGPYEQYF. DNA for the CDR3: TGTGCCAGTAGTGTACAGGGTCCCTACGAGCAGTACTTC.

The chain combines TRBV20-1 with TRBJ2-7; D is undetermined. V lost 6 bases and J lost 4, with 10 bases in between. The CDR3 length is 11 residues. Germline values: CDR1 DFQATT, CDR2 SNEGSKA (reference sequence). CDR3 bases: TGCAGTGCCGTTGCTAATTACGAGCAGTACTTC. This codes for CSAVANYEQYF.

The V and J genes are TRBV6-1 and TRBJ1-1; D unclear. With 6 bases removed from V and 10 bases from J, the gap between germline ends came to 12 bases. CDR3 length: 11 amino acids. Germline-derived CDR1 and CDR2 are MNHNS and SASEGT. The DNA of the CDR3 is TGTGCCAGCAGCCTGGGTTGGGGAGCTTTCTTT. The encoded protein is CASSLGWGAFF.

In this sample, this clone turned up a few times. The chain combines TRBV27 with TRBJ2-6; no clear D. Germline CDR1 and CDR2: MNHEY and SMNVEV (reference sequence). Between the trimmed V and J ends, which lost 2 bases and 3 bases, there was a span of 5 bases. This CDR3 comprises 14 residues. CDR3 in amino acids: CASSLSSGANVLTF. In DNA form, the CDR3 reads TGTGCCAGCAGTTTAAGTAGTGGGGCCAACGTCCTGACTTTC.

The gene calls are TRBV18 and TRBJ2-1; perhaps TRBD2 as D (6 bases). CDR1 KGHSH and CDR2 LQKENI come from the germline V gene. V was cut by 5 bases and J by 2 bases, with 13 bases left in between. The CDR3 length is 15 residues. CDR3 sequence reads: CASSGVADPYNEQFF. As DNA, the CDR3 is TGTGCCAGCTCAGGAGTAGCGGATCCCTACAATGAGCAGTTCTTC.

The V gene is TRBV10-3, the J gene TRBJ2-1; TRBD1 matches 9 bases. V gave up 11 bases and J gave up 7 bases; unmatched junction bases: 9. This CDR3 region has 13 residues. Germline V gene lookup returns CDR1 ENHRY and CDR2 SYGVKD. The CDR3 loop is CALSRDRENEQFF. CDR3 nucleotide sequence: TGTGCCTTGTCCCGGGACAGGGAAAATGAGCAGTTCTTC.